This T cell receptor (beta chain) was retrieved from a study of T-cell memory formation after mild COVID-19. 5'RACE primed from the constant segment yielded TCR alpha and TCR beta cDNA libraries bearing sample barcodes and UMIs. TCRdb reprocessed the 5' RACE reads with MiXCR, giving one entry per CDR3 protein. The table includes approximately 170,000 distinct CDR3 sequences, 10% to 15% detected once. This clonotype was detected a few times. The antigen remains unidentified. V shed 2 bases and J shed 8 bases, with 15 bases lying between them. Germline assignment: CDR1 SEHNR and CDR2 FQNEAQ (reference sequence). The CDR3 has 14 residues. Study findings and constraints: CD8+ contracting clones occupied EMRA, while CD4+ ones occupied mainly CM and EM. SARS-CoV-2 specificity of second-wave clones peaking day 37 was unconfirmed. That cross-reactive memory joined was suggested by some responding clones appearing in pre-infection memory.

The chain employs TRBV7-9 and TRBJ1-1, with TRBD1 as a possible D gene (6 bases). The material sequenced was PBMCs or a T cell subset sorted from them (not recorded which). The TCR was taken from a man aged 18 to 35 who had mild COVID-19 (a few samples of this study predate the infection). Cell type and time point are not known. CDR3 DNA: TGTGCCAGCAGCTTAAATGGTCGGGGGCCAGAAGCTTTCTTT. Its translation: CASSLNGRGPEAFF.